The 5 T cell receptor beta chains in this list originate from one sample, sequenced in a study of HIV-infected children after antiretroviral therapy interruption. A 3' RACE protocol on RNA, with unique molecular identifiers, produced the TCR library. TCRdb fed the 3' RACE reads into MiXCR, producing one record per CDR3 protein. The sample shows about 89,000 distinct CDR3 sequences, 6.9% of them seen only once. Treatment noted: PENTA 11 planned treatment interruption arm or continuous ART arm. The sequencing here drew on CD45RA+ CD4+ T cells from PBMCs, pooled from several time points, taken from a donor given antiretroviral therapy, either interrupted or continuous. Subset given: naive CD4+ CD45RA+ CD45RO- T cells. The receptors derive from a pool of human donors with HIV.

Ten or more counts support this clonotype. The chain has TRBV10-3 and TRBJ2-7; D unclear. This CDR3 spans 16 amino acids. V was pared by 2 bases and J by 4 bases, with 18 bases between. Germline V gene lookup returns CDR1 ENHRY and CDR2 SYGVKD. Here the CDR3 DNA reads TGTGCCATCAGTGAGCAGGCTGGACCAAGTGGGTACGAGCAGTACTTC. Translating it yields CAISEQAGPSGYEQYF.

This sequence joins TRBV7-2 and TRBJ2-1; 9 bases are shared with TRBD2. The ends lost 0 bases at V and 8 bases at J; junction bases unmatched: 5. This CDR3 spans 15 amino acids. The V gene's germline CDR1 is SGHTA and CDR2 FQGNSA. For the CDR3, the DNA is TGTGCCAGCAGCTTAGCAAGCGGGGGGCCCTATGAGCAGTTCTTC. The encoded protein is CASSLASGGPYEQFF.

In this sample, this clonotype turned up many times. The chain employs TRBV3-1 and TRBJ2-1; 7 positions agree with TRBD2. This CDR3 contains 17 residues. Trimming cost V 6 bases and J 5 bases; bases outside gene matches: 16. Per the germline V gene, CDR1 is LGHDT and CDR2 is YNNKEL (reference sequence). The CDR3 nucleotides read TGTGCCAGCAGTTACCACTTTCGAGCGGGGAAAAACAATGAGCAGTTCTTC. It codes for CASSYHFRAGKNNEQFF.

To note about this clonotype: Since the CDR3 does not end with the conserved phenylalanine or tryptophan, this likely comes from a read error. The DNA is omitted, as the CDR3 cannot be located on it reliably, and the CDR3 follows TCRdb's listing. V usage is TRBV24-1 and J usage is TRBJ2-4; the D segment call TRBD2 is taken from the table without a DNA check. Ends included, the CDR3 has 11 residues. Germline V gene sequence: CDR1 KGHDR, CDR2 SFDVKD. CDR3: CASSQAGAWWI.

This clonotype was counted many times. V usage is TRBV29-1 and J usage is TRBJ2-7, with a tentative D call TRBD2 (5 bases). Germline loops: CDR1 SQVTM, CDR2 ANQGSEA. This CDR3 has 15 residues. V lost 3 bases to trimming and J lost 3 bases, with 18 bases between them. The DNA of the CDR3 is TGCAGCGTTGAGGGCACGGGGAACGACTACTACGAGCAGTACTTC. As protein: CSVEGTGNDYYEQYF.